This T cell receptor beta chain is drawn from a study of T cell changes during pregnancy in multiple sclerosis. This table comes from immunoSEQ multiplex PCR, and its TCRdb copy is limited to in-frame clones, with some not included. In the table there are about 59,000 clones, over 90% of which are singletons. The J segment lost 9 bases and the V segment lost 6 bases, leaving 13 bases of the junction unmatched. In germline, CDR1 is MNHEY, CDR2 SMNVEV (reference sequence). This CDR3 is built from 15 residues. J is TRBJ2-3 and V is TRBV27; 9 positions agree with TRBD2. This specimen consisted of CD8+ T cells from peripheral blood mononuclear cells, obtained in the third trimester of pregnancy. The sequence derives from a female donor with multiple sclerosis, enrolled in a pregnancy study. In DNA, the CDR3 is TGTGCCAGCAGGGTTAGCGGGAGCGGGTGGAACACGCAGTATTTT. This encodes CASRVSGSGWNTQYF.